A single sample is the source of the 2 T cell receptor beta chains below, sequenced in a study of blood T cell repertoires in COVID-19. This table comes from immunoSEQ multiplex PCR, and its TCRdb copy is limited to in-frame clones, with some not included. The table records about 120,000 clones, about nine tenths of them present only once. The specimen sequenced was peripheral blood. These receptors all stem from a human donor with active COVID-19. The donor label of this sample is uncertain.

This clone appeared once. The chain links TRBV18 to TRBJ2-5; 7 positions agree with TRBD2. Germline loops: CDR1 KGHSH, CDR2 LQKENI. V shed 3 bases and J 5 bases; nucleotides not matched to a gene: 15. This CDR3 spans 17 amino acids. The CDR3 loop reads CASSPRPSGALGETQYF. CDR3 in DNA: TGTGCCAGCTCACCGAGACCTAGCGGTGCCTTGGGCGAGACCCAGTACTTC.

V usage is TRBV7-9 and J usage is TRBJ2-6; D is perhaps TRBD1 (6 bases). V was clipped by 5 bases and J by 0 bases, with 11 bases between them. Per the germline V gene, CDR1 is SEHNR and CDR2 is FQNEAQ (reference sequence). The CDR3 extends over 16 amino acids. This chain's CDR3 is CASSGDIPSGANVLTF. The CDR3 DNA reads TGTGCCAGCAGCGGGGACATCCCCTCTGGGGCCAACGTCCTGACTTTC.